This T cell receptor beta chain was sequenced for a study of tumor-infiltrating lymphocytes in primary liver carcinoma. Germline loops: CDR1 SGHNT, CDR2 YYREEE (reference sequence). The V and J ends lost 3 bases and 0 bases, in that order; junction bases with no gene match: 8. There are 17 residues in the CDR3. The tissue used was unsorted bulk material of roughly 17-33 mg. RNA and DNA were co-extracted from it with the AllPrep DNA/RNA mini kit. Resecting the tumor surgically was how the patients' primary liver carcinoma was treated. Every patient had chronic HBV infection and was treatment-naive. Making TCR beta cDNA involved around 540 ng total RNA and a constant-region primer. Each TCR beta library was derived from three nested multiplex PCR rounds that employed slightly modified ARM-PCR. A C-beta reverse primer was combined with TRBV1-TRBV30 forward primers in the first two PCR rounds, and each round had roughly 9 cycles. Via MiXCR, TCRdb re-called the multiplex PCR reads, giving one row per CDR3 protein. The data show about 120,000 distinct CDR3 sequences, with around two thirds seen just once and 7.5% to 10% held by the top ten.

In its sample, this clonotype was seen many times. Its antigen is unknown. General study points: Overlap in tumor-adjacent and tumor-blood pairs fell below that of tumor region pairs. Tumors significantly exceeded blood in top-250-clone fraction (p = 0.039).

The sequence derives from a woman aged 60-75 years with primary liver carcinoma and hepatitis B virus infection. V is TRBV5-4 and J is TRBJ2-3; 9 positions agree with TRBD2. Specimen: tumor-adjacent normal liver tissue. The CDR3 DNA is TGTGCCAGCAGCTCTGGGGTAGCGGGAGCCAGCACAGATACGCAGTATTTT. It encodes CASSSGVAGASTDTQYF.